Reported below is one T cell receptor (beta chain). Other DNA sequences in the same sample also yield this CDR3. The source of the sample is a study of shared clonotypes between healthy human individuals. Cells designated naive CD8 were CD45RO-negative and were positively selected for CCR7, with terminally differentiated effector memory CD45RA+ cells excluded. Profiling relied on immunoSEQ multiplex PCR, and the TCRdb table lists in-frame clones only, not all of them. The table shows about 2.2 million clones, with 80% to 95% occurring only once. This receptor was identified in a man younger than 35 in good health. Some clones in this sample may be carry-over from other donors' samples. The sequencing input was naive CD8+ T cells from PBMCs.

The CDR3 spells CASSLRSYEQYF. For the CDR3, the DNA is TGTGCCAGCAGCTTACGGTCGTACGAGCAGTACTTC. The chain couples TRBV11-2 to TRBJ2-7; D uncertain. V gave up 2 bases and J gave up 4 bases, with 6 bases separating them. There are 12 residues in the CDR3. CDR1 and CDR2 from the germline V gene are SGHAT and FQNNGV.